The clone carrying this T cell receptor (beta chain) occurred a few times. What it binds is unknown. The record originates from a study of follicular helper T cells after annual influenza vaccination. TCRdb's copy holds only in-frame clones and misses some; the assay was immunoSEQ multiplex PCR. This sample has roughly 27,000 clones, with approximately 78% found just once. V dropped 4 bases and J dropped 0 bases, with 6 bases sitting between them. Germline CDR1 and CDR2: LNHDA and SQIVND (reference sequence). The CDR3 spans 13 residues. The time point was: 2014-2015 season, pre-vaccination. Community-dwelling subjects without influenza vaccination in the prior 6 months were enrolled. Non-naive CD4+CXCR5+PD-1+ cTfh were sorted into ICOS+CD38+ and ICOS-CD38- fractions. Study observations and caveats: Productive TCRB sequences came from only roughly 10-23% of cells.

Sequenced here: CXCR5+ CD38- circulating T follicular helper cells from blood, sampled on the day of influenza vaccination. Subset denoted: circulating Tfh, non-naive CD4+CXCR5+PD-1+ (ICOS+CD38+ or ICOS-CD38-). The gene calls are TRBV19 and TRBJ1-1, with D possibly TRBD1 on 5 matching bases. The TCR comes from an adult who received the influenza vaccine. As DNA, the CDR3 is TGTGCCAGTAGTACGACAGTGAACACTGAAGCTTTCTTT. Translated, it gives CASSTTVNTEAFF.